This T cell receptor (beta chain) was identified in a study of cytomegalovirus exposure and HLA in healthy donors. 60 Vbeta and 13 Jbeta primers were used in PCR. The table came from immunoSEQ multiplex PCR; TCRdb's copy has only in-frame clones and leaves some out. This sample has approximately 190,000 clones; 87% occur once, and the top ten carry around 1.2%. Notes on the study in general: Productive status was seen about 87% or about 30% of the time for most TCR beta V segments in an earlier analysis.

With V trimmed by 2 bases and J by 2 bases, 9 bases remained unmatched. Per germline, CDR1 MGHDK and CDR2 SYGVNS. The CDR3 extends over 18 amino acids. In the case of this clone: Its matching antigen is unknown.

This chain joins TRBV25-1 and TRBJ2-3; 11 nucleotides match TRBD2. What was sequenced was PBMCs. The receptor was isolated from a man aged 25-40 years in good health and CMV-seronegative. Here the CDR3 DNA reads TGTGCCAGCAGTGAAATTGCGACTAGCGGGGCCGACACAGATACGCAGTATTTT. Translated: CASSEIATSGADTDTQYF.